The following is a T cell receptor (beta chain) sequence with its context. No cognate antigen has been identified for it. No qualities accompany the bases; no much larger clone lies one base away. TCR beta CDR3 regions were sequenced from DNA using the immunoSEQ Assay. For the original study's pipeline: T cell density was computed as TCR beta template counts normalized to usable DNA estimated by amplifying housekeeping genes. Using the preseqR package, richness was estimated by extrapolating to 120,000 templates for tissue samples and 400,000 templates for PBMC samples. Clonality was defined as one minus Pielou's evenness. Tissue-enriched TCRs were identified through differential abundance testing performed on productive amino-acid clonotypes, with a minimum total count of 5 and an alpha of 0.1. The Jaccard Index and the Morisita Overlap Index were used to measure how much the repertoires overlapped between compartments. GLIPH grouped TCR beta CDR3s together with public tetramer-defined viral CDR3s, and a viral motif had to include at least three viral sequences and show V-gene enrichment. Entries here come from immuneACCESS through TCRdb and include only in-frame sequences with V and J called. Some clones fail to appear in such tables; in the studies checked, an unresolved V gene covers under half of the shortfall, and the cause of the remainder is unknown. V and J calls and clone size are those listed in that table; D and trimming were worked out from the DNA. For this sample the table gives 2,700 or so clones, of which around 26% were detected only once. Together, the top ten hold 25% to 30% of the sample.

At diagnosis, tumor, uninvolved tumor-adjacent lung and peripheral blood were collected and then preserved as a mix of FFPE and fresh-frozen material. The data were taken from a study of T cells in localized non-small cell lung cancer (dated by TCRdb to 2018 to 2020). About the investigation overall: Comparing tumors with uninvolved tumor-adjacent lungs, the study looked at the T cell repertoires of 200 to 250 patients with early-stage NSCLC. Of the NSCLC patients, about 130 were male and around 97 were female, and the mean age was around 66 years. The cohort consisted of approximately 220 treatment-naive NSCLC patients whose localized lung tumors had been resected.

Summary of the overall study and its limitations: Higher blood T cell density associated with longer overall survival, while higher adjacent-lung clonality associated with shorter survival. A median of roughly 60 of the top 100 tumor clones were detected in paired uninvolved adjacent lung, and around 30 of these tumor clones were also found among the top 100 clones of the paired uninvolved adjacent lung. Multi-region tumor sequencing was not performed, so intratumor heterogeneity could not be excluded. Because of the exploratory design, TCR variables were selected using unadjusted p-values without false-discovery rate correction. Uninvolved tumor-adjacent lung showed the highest T cell clonality, higher than tumor, which suggests more focused antigenic responses in the uninvolved tumor-adjacent lung.

Sequences were derived from lung tumor tissue, sampled before any cancer treatment. This TCR derives from an older male donor with stage I lung adenocarcinoma.

The CDR3 reads as follows: CASSISGGYGTGELFF. The sequence in DNA is TGTGCCAGTAGTATATCAGGAGGGTACGGCACCGGGGAGCTGTTTTTT. The V and J genes are TRBV19 and TRBJ2-2, with a tentative D gene TRBD2 over 6 matching bases. Trimming takes 2 bases from V and 4 bases from J, and the germline ends sit 14 bases apart. The germline V gene (reference sequence) supplies CDR1 LNHDA and CDR2 SQIVND. Taken from cysteine to phenylalanine, the CDR3 has 16 residues. Only the CDR3 part of the read is kept: 48 bases, read in frame from the first base.